This paragraph covers one TCR beta chain sequence. These data belong to a study of blood T cell repertoires in COVID-19. Study in general: Donors in the United States, Italy and Spain gave samples during acute or convalescent COVID-19.

In the original processing: The assay estimated nucleated cells by amplifying reference gene primers. Assay: immunoSEQ multiplex PCR; the TCRdb copy retains only in-frame clones and omits some. The DNA gave D and trimming, while V, J and clone size come from that table. The repertoire holds around 140,000 clones, about 86% seen once, with over 8.5% in the top ten. Input material: peripheral blood. The clonotype comes from a woman aged 50 to 60 with active or convalescent COVID-19.

CDR3 DNA sequence: TGTGCCAGCAGCCCAGGAAGTGGAACCCCTAATGAAAAACTGTTTTTT. Translated: CASSPGSGTPNEKLFF. The V call is TRBV7-6, the J call TRBJ1-4; D is undetermined. The CDR3 has 16 amino acids. Germline V gives CDR1 SGHVS, CDR2 FNYEAQ. V dropped 5 bases and J dropped 3 bases, with 16 bases sitting between them.